The T cell receptor beta chain described here comes from a study of blood T cell repertoires in COVID-19. This CDR3 is built from 15 residues. After removal of 7 bases from V and 1 base from J, the junction contained 8 bases not matched to a gene. The germline V gene has CDR1 SNHLY and CDR2 FYNNEI. Per the study methods: Amplification with reference gene primers provided the estimates of nucleated cell counts. The protocol was immunoSEQ multiplex PCR, while the TCRdb copy is restricted to in-frame clones and leaves out a portion. Clone size and V and J calls were adopted from that table, with D and trimming inferred from the DNA. The sample carries approximately 440,000 clones, 80% to 95% recorded once. Individuals aged about 18 to 89 years were recruited from roughly 22 US areas. Among Cohort 3 donors, those recovered had two negative PCRs, clearance, or symptom resolution. This clone was recorded many times.

The receptor comes from a man aged 18 to 30 who had recovered from COVID-19. Sequencing input: PBMCs or T cells enriched from blood (not recorded which). This chain uses TRBV2 with TRBJ2-3; 7 nucleotides line up with TRBD1. CDR3 in amino acids: CASNEDRARTDTQYF. The CDR3 DNA reads as TGTGCCAGCAACGAAGACAGGGCACGCACAGATACGCAGTATTTT. The full variable domain, its missing parts supplied by reference TRBV2 and TRBJ2-3, is EPEVTQTPSHQVTQMGQEVILRCVPISNHLYFYWYRQILGQKVEFLVSFYNNEISEKSEIFDDQFSVERPDGSNFTLKIRSTKLEDSAMYFCASNEDRARTDTQYFGPGTRLTVL.